The 22 T cell receptor beta chains below were found in one sample sequenced in a study of neurological immune-mediated disorders. In TCRdb, the 5' RACE reads were re-called with MiXCR into one record per CDR3 protein. The sample includes 20,000 or so distinct CDR3 sequences, 15% of them seen just once. Source material: PBMCs. All receptors derive from a female donor with HTLV-1-associated myelopathy (HAM/TSP).

This clonotype is termed medium-sized. V usage is TRBV20-1 and J usage is TRBJ2-5, with 10 nucleotides matching TRBD2. Trimming cost V 2 bases and J 7 bases; bases outside gene matches: 4. The germline CDR1 and CDR2 sequences are DFQATT and SNEGSKA (reference sequence). CDR3 length: 13 residues. The chain's CDR3 is CSARSGGVVTQYF. The CDR3 region has the DNA TGCAGTGCTAGAAGCGGGGGGGTTGTGACCCAGTACTTC.

This clonotype was seen ten or more times. The chain is built from TRBV30 and TRBJ2-1, with TRBD1 identical over 9 bases. The V segment lost 0 bases and the J segment 6 bases; nucleotides outside the gene matches: 6. CDR1 and CDR2 from the germline V gene are GTSNPN and SVGIG (reference sequence). CDR3 length: 15 amino acids. The chain's CDR3 is CAWSVGTGYPNEQFF. CDR3 DNA: TGTGCCTGGAGTGTAGGGACAGGGTACCCCAATGAGCAGTTCTTC.

Ten or more counts support this clonotype. This sequence joins TRBV20-1 and TRBJ2-7, with D tentatively TRBD1 (6 bases). This CDR3 is 18 amino acids long. The germline V and J ends were trimmed by 0 bases and 0 bases, with 21 bases remaining between them. Germline loops: CDR1 DFQATT, CDR2 SNEGSKA (reference sequence). This CDR3 is CSARDLNDMTRGSYEQYF. Here the CDR3 DNA reads TGCAGTGCTAGAGATTTAAATGACATGACCAGGGGCTCCTACGAGCAGTACTTC.

In this sample, this clonotype turned up many times. The V call is TRBV7-2, the J call TRBJ1-4; possibly TRBD1 for D (5 bases). Trimming left V 2 bases short and J 13 bases short, with 23 bases between. Germline lookup yields CDR1 SGHTA and CDR2 FQGNSA. The CDR3 contains 16 residues. CDR3 loop: CASSLYNAGLSGGLFF. For the CDR3, the DNA is TGTGCCAGCAGCTTATACAACGCGGGGCTATCGGGGGGACTGTTTTTT.

In this sample, this clonotype turned up many times. The chain couples TRBV18 to TRBJ2-7; 9 bases agree with TRBD1. This CDR3 spans 15 amino acids. The V gene's germline CDR1 is KGHSH and CDR2 LQKENI. J was trimmed by 7 bases and V by 6 bases; bases with no gene match: 13. The CDR3 DNA reads TGTGCCAGCTCGCCGGGACAGGGAGGCAGGGGTGAGCAGTACTTC. This translates into CASSPGQGGRGEQYF.

This clonotype was seen many times. The CDR3 is CASSYAGTSGSASYEQYF. The CDR3 nucleotides are TGTGCCAGCAGTTACGCCGGGACTAGCGGGAGTGCCTCCTACGAGCAGTACTTC. V and J are TRBV6-5 and TRBJ2-7, with 14 bases matching TRBD2. This CDR3 has 18 amino acids. Germline lookup yields CDR1 MNHEY and CDR2 SVGAGI. V was pared by 2 bases and J by 0 bases, with 6 bases of the junction left unmatched.

This clonotype came up many times. The genes are TRBV20-1 and TRBJ2-1; 8 bases match TRBD2. Trimming at V came to 5 bases and at J to 9 bases, leaving 12 bases not matched to a gene. Looked up from germline, CDR1 is DFQATT and CDR2 is SNEGSKA (reference sequence). This CDR3 comprises 14 residues. DNA for the CDR3: TGCAGTGCTTCTAGGACTAGCTCAGACAGTGAGCAGTTCTTC. This translates into CSASRTSSDSEQFF.

This clonotype came up many times. This chain links TRBV7-3 with TRBJ2-3; possibly TRBD1 or TRBD2 for D (5 bases each). Looked up from germline, CDR1 is SGHTA and CDR2 is FQGTGA. Trimming removed 4 bases from V and 0 bases from J, with 5 bases in between. This CDR3 spans 13 amino acids. The CDR3 DNA follows: TGTGCCAGCAGCTGGGACAGCACAGATACGCAGTATTTT. Translation: CASSWDSTDTQYF. The entire variable domain, with the rest obtained from reference TRBV7-3 and TRBJ2-3, is as follows: GAGVSQTPSNKVTEKGKYVELRCDPISGHTALYWYRQSLGQGPEFLIYFQGTGAADDSGLPNDRFFAVRPEGSVSTLKIQRTERGDSAVYLCASSWDSTDTQYFGPGTRLTVL.

The chain recombines TRBV2 with TRBJ2-2; 7 bases match TRBD2. The trim removed 10 bases at V and 2 bases at J, leaving 7 bases unmatched. CDR1 is SNHLY, CDR2 FYNNEI, per germline. The CDR3 contains 14 residues. DNA of the CDR3: TGTGCCAACAAGCGGGATGGTAACACCGGGGAGCTGTTTTTT. Protein: CANKRDGNTGELFF.

The chain has TRBV20-1 and TRBJ2-7; TRBD2 aligns across 14 bases. The CDR3 length is 16 residues. V shed 5 bases and J 5 bases; nucleotides not matched to a gene: 11. The germline V gene encodes CDR1 DFQATT and CDR2 SNEGSKA (reference sequence). The CDR3 is CSASGLAGGFVDEQYF. In DNA form, the CDR3 reads TGCAGTGCTTCTGGACTAGCGGGGGGTTTCGTCGACGAGCAGTACTTC.

This clonotype was seen at least ten times. Written as DNA, the CDR3 is TGCGCCAGCAGCCACCAGGGACACACAGATACGCAGTATTTT. Translation gives CASSHQGHTDTQYF. The genes are TRBV5-1 and TRBJ2-3, with D perhaps TRBD1 (6 bases). Trimming cost V 4 bases and J 2 bases, with 11 bases left between them. The CDR3 spans 14 residues. Germline-derived CDR1 and CDR2 are SGHRS and YFSETQ.

This clonotype came up many times. The genes are TRBV20-1 and TRBJ2-3, with 11 positions matching TRBD2. This CDR3 has 19 residues. V lost 2 bases, J lost 2 bases, and 15 bases stayed unmatched. Germline values: CDR1 DFQATT, CDR2 SNEGSKA (reference sequence). The DNA of the CDR3 is TGCAGTGCTAGAACAGCTCGGCTAGCGGGGGGCTCTCCCACAGATACGCAGTATTTT. Protein sequence: CSARTARLAGGSPTDTQYF.

Many counts were recorded for this clonotype. V gene TRBV7-2 combines with J gene TRBJ2-5, with 10 nucleotides matching TRBD2. V lost 5 bases, J lost 5 bases, and 8 bases stayed unmatched. The CDR3 contains 15 residues. In germline, CDR1 is SGHTA, CDR2 FQGNSA. CDR3 amino acids: CASSLNSGGFETQYF. The CDR3 DNA follows: TGTGCCAGCAGCCTAAATAGCGGGGGGTTTGAGACCCAGTACTTC.

This clonotype was seen ten or more times. The rearrangement joins TRBV3-1 to TRBJ1-1; D possibly corresponds to TRBD1 (6 bases). The CDR3 runs to 15 residues. Trimming pared 2 bases from V and 5 bases from J, leaving 15 bases between. CDR1 is LGHDT, CDR2 YNNKEL, per germline (reference sequence). CDR3 loop: CASSQPGQRMTEAFF. DNA for the CDR3: TGTGCCAGCAGCCAACCCGGACAGAGGATGACTGAAGCTTTCTTT.

This clonotype showed up many times. The J gene is TRBJ2-3, the V gene TRBV20-1; no clear D gene. Trimming left V 0 bases short and J 0 bases short, with 19 bases between. The CDR3 extends over 18 amino acids. Germline V gene data show CDR1 as DFQATT and CDR2 as SNEGSKA (reference sequence). The CDR3 spells CSARDFLGTSLSTDTQYF. Written as DNA, the CDR3 is TGCAGTGCTAGAGATTTTTTAGGAACATCCTTAAGCACAGATACGCAGTATTTT.

This clonotype appeared many times. The chain has TRBV20-1 and TRBJ2-1, with D tentatively TRBD1 (7 bases). This CDR3 has 15 residues. Per germline, CDR1 DFQATT and CDR2 SNEGSKA (reference sequence). Trimming stripped 1 base from V and 7 bases from J, with 17 bases between. In nucleotides, the CDR3 is TGCAGTGCTAGAGCCCAGTCTCCAGGGGGGAATGAGCAGTTCTTC. Translation gives CSARAQSPGGNEQFF.

In its sample, this clonotype was seen many times. The DNA for the CDR3 is TGTGCCAGCAGTGAGATGAGCGGACAAGAGACCCAGTACTTC. Its translation: CASSEMSGQETQYF. V and J are TRBV2 and TRBJ2-5; D perhaps matches TRBD2 (5 bases). Germline V gives CDR1 SNHLY, CDR2 FYNNEI. Trimming cost V 3 bases and J 2 bases, with 10 bases left between them. The CDR3 consists of 14 residues.

This clonotype was seen repeatedly, ten times or more. The CDR3: CATSRDQGEEETQYF. For the CDR3, the DNA is TGTGCCACCAGCAGAGACCAAGGGGAGGAAGAGACCCAGTACTTC. V usage is TRBV15 and J usage is TRBJ2-5, with D possibly matching TRBD2 (6 bases). Trimming removed 0 bases from V and 3 bases from J, with 11 bases in between. This CDR3 contains 15 residues. In germline, CDR1 is LNHNV, CDR2 YYDKDF (reference sequence).

This clonotype showed up many times. V gene TRBV20-1 combines with J gene TRBJ1-2; 8 bases agree with TRBD1. The CDR3 consists of 12 residues. Germline values: CDR1 DFQATT, CDR2 SNEGSKA (reference sequence). V dropped 6 bases and J dropped 4; count of bases not matched to a gene: 4. The CDR3: CSARGLGYGYTF. The CDR3 DNA follows: TGCAGTGCCAGGGGGCTTGGCTATGGCTACACCTTC.

This clonotype was recorded many times. The chain uses TRBV12-5 and TRBJ2-4; tentative D call: TRBD1 (5 bases). There are 13 residues in the CDR3. Trimming shortened V by 6 bases and J by 5 bases, and 11 bases separated the two germline ends. Germline CDR1 and CDR2: LGHNT and FRNRAP. Written as DNA, the CDR3 is TGTGCTAGTGGCTTACAGGAACAAAACATTCAGTACTTC. This codes for CASGLQEQNIQYF.

By sample share, this clonotype is medium-sized. This chain uses TRBV29-1 with TRBJ2-7; D not resolved. V lost 1 base to trimming and J lost 5 bases, with 9 bases between them. The germline gives CDR1 SQVTM, CDR2 ANQGSEA. This CDR3 contains 12 residues. This chain's CDR3 is CSVEGIGDEQYF. As DNA, the CDR3 is TGCAGCGTTGAAGGGATTGGGGACGAGCAGTACTTC.

The chain links TRBV20-1 to TRBJ2-1, with D uncertain. Germline loops: CDR1 DFQATT, CDR2 SNEGSKA (reference sequence). With 6 bases removed from V and 4 bases from J, the gap between germline ends came to 10 bases. The CDR3 extends over 12 amino acids. The CDR3 coding sequence is TGCAGTGCCCCCTTGCCGTACAATGAGCAGTTCTTC. Encoded protein: CSAPLPYNEQFF.